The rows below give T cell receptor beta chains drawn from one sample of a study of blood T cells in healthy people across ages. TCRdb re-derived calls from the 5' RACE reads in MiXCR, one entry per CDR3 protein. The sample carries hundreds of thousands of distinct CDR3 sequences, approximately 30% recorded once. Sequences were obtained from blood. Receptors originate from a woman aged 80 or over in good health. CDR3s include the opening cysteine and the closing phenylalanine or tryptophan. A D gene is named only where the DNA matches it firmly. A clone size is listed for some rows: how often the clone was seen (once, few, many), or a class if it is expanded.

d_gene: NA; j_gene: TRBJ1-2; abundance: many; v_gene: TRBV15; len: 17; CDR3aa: CATSRADGSRGPYGYTF; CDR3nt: TGTGCCACCAGCAGAGCTGACGGCTCTAGGGGCCCTTATGGCTACACCTTC
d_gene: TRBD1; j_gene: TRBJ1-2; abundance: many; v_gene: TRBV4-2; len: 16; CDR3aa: CASSPRAGQGGYGYTF; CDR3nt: TGTGCCAGCAGCCCCAGGGCCGGACAGGGGGGCTATGGCTACACCTTC
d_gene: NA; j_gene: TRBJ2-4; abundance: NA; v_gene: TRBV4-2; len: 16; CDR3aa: CASSQVRDLAKNIQYF; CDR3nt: TGTGCCAGCAGCCAAGTTCGGGATCTAGCCAAAAACATTCAGTACTTC
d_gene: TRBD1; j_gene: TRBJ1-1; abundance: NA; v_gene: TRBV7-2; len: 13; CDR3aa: CASSLVGGAEAFF; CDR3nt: TGTGCCAGCAGCTTAGTAGGGGGCGCGGAAGCTTTCTTT
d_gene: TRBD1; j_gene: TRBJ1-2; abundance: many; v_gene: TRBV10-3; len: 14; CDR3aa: CAIRGDRDYYGYTF; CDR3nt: TGTGCCATCAGGGGGGACAGGGACTACTATGGCTACACCTTC
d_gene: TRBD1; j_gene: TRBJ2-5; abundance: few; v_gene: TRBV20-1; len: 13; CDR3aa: CSAPTGGRETQYF; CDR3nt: TGCAGTGCTCCTACAGGGGGCCGAGAGACCCAGTACTTC
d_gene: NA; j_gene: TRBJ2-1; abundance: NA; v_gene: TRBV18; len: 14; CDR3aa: CASSPPSGQETQFF; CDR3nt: TGTGCCAGCTCACCACCGTCAGGACAAGAGACCCAGTTCTTC
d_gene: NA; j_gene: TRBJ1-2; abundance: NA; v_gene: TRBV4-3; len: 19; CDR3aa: CASSQGKPGVVLINYGYTF; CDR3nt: TGCGCCAGCAGCCAAGGGAAACCAGGGGTCGTTTTGATTAACTATGGCTACACCTTC
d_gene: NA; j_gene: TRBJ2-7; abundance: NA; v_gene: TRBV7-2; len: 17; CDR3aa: CAGSLAGTLLIGNEQYF; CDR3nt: TGTGCCGGCAGCTTAGCCGGGACTTTACTAATCGGGAATGAGCAGTACTTC
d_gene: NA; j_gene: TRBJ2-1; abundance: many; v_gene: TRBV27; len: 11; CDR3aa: CASSYADEQFF; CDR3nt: TGTGCCAGCAGTTATGCGGATGAGCAGTTCTTC
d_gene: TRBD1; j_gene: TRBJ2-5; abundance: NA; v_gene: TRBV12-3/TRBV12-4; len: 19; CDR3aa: CASSLVERGLGLTQETQYF; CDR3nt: TGTGCCAGCAGTTTGGTGGAGAGGGGGCTCGGTCTGACTCAAGAGACCCAGTACTTC
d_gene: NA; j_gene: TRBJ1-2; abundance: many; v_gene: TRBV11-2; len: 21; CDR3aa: CASSLGPGPSYLVSRKSGYTF; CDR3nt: TGTGCCAGCAGCTTAGGCCCGGGGCCCTCTTATCTAGTCTCCCGGAAAAGTGGCTACACCTTC
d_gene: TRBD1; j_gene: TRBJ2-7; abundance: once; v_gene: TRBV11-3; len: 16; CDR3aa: CASSLHTQGGSYEQYF; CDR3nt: TGTGCCAGCAGCTTACACACACAGGGGGGCTCCTACGAGCAGTACTTC
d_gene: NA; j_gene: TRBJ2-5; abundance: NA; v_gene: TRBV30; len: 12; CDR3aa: CAWSASQGEQYF; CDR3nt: TGTGCCTGGAGTGCTTCTCAGGGTGAGCAGTACTTC
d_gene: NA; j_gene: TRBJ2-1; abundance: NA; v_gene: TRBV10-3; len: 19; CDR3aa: CAISESTLIGGRPYNEQFF; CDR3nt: TGTGCCATCAGTGAGTCGACCCTTATCGGGGGGCGTCCCTACAATGAGCAGTTCTTC
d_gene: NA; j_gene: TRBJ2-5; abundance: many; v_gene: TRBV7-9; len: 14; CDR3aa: CASSLQGVQETQYF; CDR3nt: TGTGCCAGCAGCCTACAAGGGGTTCAAGAGACCCAGTACTTC
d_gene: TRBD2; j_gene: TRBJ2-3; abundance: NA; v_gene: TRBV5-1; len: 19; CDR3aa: CASSSGLAGGLVLTDTQYF; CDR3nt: TGCGCCAGCAGCTCGGGACTAGCGGGGGGGCTCGTTCTGACAGATACGCAGTATTTT
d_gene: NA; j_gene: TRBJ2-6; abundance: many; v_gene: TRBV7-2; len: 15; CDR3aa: CASGEQVSGANVLTF; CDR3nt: TGTGCCAGCGGAGAACAAGTCTCTGGGGCCAACGTCCTGACTTTC
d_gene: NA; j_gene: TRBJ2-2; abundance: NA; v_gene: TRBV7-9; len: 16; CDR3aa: CASSSPQGSNTGELFF; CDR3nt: TGTGCCAGCAGCTCTCCGCAGGGATCCAACACCGGGGAGCTGTTTTTT
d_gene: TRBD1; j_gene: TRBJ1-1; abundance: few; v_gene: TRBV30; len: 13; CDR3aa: CASTVGQGSRAFF; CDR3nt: TGTGCCTCTACGGTAGGACAGGGGAGTCGAGCTTTCTTT
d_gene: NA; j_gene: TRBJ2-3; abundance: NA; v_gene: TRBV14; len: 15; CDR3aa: CASSWAGRSTDTQYF; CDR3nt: TGTGCCAGCAGCTGGGCCGGTCGGAGCACAGATACGCAGTATTTT
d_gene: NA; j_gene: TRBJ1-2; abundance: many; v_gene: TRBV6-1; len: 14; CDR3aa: CASRDLGRGYGYTF; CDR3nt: TGTGCCAGCAGAGACTTGGGTCGGGGCTATGGCTACACCTTC
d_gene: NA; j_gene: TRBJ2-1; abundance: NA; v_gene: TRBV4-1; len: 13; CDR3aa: CASSQVAQNEQFF; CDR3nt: TGCGCCAGCAGCCAGGTGGCGCAGAATGAGCAGTTCTTC
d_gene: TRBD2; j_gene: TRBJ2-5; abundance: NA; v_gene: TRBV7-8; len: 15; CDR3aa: CASGEGTLFQETQYF; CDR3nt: TGTGCCAGCGGGGAGGGCACCCTATTCCAAGAGACCCAGTACTTC
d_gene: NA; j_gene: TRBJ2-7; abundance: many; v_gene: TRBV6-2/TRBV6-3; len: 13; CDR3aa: CASSYFLHHEQYF; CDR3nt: TGTGCCAGCAGTTACTTCCTGCACCACGAGCAGTACTTC
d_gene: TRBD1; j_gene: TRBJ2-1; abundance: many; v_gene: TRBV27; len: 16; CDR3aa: CASSGDFGQGGIEQFF; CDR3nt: TGTGCCAGCAGTGGTGATTTTGGACAGGGAGGAATTGAGCAGTTCTTC
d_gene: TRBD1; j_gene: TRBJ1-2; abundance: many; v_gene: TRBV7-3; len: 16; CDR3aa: CASSLTGRGDSFGYTF; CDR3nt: TGTGCCAGCAGCTTAACGGGTCGGGGGGACAGTTTTGGCTACACCTTC
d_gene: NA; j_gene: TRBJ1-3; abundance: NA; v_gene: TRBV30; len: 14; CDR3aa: CAWGRPSSGNTIYF; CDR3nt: TGTGCCTGGGGACGGCCATCCTCTGGAAACACCATATATTTT
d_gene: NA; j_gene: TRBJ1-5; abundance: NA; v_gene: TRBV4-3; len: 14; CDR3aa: CASSQDEGNQPQHF; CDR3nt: TGCGCCAGCAGCCAAGATGAGGGCAATCAGCCCCAGCATTTT
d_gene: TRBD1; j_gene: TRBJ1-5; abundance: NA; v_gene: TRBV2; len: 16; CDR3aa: CASMTGGRERGQPQHF; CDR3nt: TGTGCCAGCATGACAGGGGGCAGAGAGAGGGGGCAGCCCCAGCATTTT
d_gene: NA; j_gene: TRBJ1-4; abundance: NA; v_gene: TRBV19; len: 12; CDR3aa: CASRGLGEKLFF; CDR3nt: TGTGCCAGTAGAGGACTTGGGGAAAAACTGTTTTTT
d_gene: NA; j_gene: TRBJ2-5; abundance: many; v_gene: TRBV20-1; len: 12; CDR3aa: CSAERGEETQYF; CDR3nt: TGCAGTGCTGAGAGGGGAGAAGAGACCCAGTACTTC
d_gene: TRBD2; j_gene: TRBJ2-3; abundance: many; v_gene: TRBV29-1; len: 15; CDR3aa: CSVGTSGGTTDTQYF; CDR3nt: TGCAGCGTTGGGACTAGCGGGGGGACTACAGATACGCAGTATTTT
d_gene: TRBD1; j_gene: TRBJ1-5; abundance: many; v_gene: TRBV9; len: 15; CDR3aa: CASSVGQGSNQPQHF; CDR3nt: TGTGCCAGCAGCGTCGGACAGGGCTCTAATCAGCCCCAGCATTTT
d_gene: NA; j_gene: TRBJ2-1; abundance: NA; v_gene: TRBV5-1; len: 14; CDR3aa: CASSAPTVYNEQFF; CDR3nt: TGCGCCAGCAGCGCCCCGACAGTATACAATGAGCAGTTCTTC
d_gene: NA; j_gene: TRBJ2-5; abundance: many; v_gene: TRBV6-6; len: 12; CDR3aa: CASSRALADQYF; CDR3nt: TGTGCCAGCAGTCGGGCTTTGGCGGACCAGTACTTC
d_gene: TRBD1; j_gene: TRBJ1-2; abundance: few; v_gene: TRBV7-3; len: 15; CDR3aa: CASSSGTGASYGYTF; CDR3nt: TGTGCCAGCAGCTCCGGGACAGGGGCATCCTATGGCTACACCTTC
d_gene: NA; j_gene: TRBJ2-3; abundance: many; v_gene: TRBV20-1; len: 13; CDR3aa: CSARWEGTDTQYF; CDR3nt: TGCAGTGCTAGGTGGGAGGGCACAGATACGCAGTATTTT
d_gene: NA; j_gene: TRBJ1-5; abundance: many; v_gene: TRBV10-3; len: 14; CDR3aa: CAISVQDIGQPQHF; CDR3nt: TGTGCCATCAGTGTTCAGGATATCGGTCAGCCCCAGCATTTT
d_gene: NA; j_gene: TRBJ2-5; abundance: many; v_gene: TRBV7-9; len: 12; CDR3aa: CASSFKKETQYF; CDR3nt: TGTGCCAGCAGCTTCAAGAAAGAGACCCAGTACTTC
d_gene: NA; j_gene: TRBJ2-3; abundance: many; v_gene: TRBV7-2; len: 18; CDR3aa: CASSSPPGAGTITDTQYF; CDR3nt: TGTGCCAGCAGCTCTCCCCCCGGCGCCGGGACAATCACAGATACGCAGTATTTT
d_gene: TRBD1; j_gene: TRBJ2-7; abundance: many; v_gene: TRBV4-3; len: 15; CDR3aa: CASSQDSGTGYEQYF; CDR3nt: TGCGCCAGCAGCCAAGATTCGGGGACAGGCTACGAGCAGTACTTC
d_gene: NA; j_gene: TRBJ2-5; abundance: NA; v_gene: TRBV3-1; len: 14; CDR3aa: CASSQDWQQETQYF; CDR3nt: TGTGCCAGCAGCCAAGACTGGCAGCAAGAGACCCAGTACTTC
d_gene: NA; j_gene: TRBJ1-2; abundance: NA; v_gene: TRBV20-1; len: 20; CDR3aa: CSVSAQETQYFGPGLDGYTF; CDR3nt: NA
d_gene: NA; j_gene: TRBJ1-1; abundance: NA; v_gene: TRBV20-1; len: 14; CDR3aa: CSARDFRANTEAFF; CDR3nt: TGCAGTGCTAGAGATTTTCGGGCGAACACTGAAGCTTTCTTT
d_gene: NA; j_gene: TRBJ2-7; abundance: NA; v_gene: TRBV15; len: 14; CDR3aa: CATSRASAAYEQYF; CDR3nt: TGTGCCACCAGCAGAGCTAGCGCCGCCTACGAGCAGTACTTC
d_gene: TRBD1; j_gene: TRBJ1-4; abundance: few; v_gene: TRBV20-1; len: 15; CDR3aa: CSAMDRERGSEKLFF; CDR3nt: TGCAGTGCTATGGACAGGGAACGGGGCTCAGAAAAACTGTTTTTT
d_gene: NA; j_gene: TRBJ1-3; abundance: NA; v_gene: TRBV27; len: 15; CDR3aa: CASSLRLVSGNTIYF; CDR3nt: TGTGCCAGCAGCCTGAGATTGGTTTCTGGAAACACCATATATTTT
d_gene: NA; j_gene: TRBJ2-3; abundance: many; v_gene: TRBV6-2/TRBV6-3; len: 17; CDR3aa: CASSYRIGGTPTDTQYF; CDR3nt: TGTGCCAGCAGTTACAGGATCGGTGGGACTCCGACTGATACGCAGTATTTT
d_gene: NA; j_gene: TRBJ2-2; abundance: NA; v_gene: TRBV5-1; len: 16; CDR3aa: CASSLVGFPNTGELFF; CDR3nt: TGCGCCAGCAGCTTGGTGGGGTTCCCGAACACCGGGGAGCTGTTTTTT
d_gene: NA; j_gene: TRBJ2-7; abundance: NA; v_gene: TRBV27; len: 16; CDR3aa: CASSLSGGLFGAEQYF; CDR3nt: TGCGCCAGCAGTTTATCAGGGGGACTCTTTGGCGCCGAGCAGTACTTC
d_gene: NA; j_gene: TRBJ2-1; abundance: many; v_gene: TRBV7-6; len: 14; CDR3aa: CASSLVGAYNEQFF; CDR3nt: TGTGCCAGCAGCTTAGTCGGGGCTTACAATGAGCAGTTCTTC
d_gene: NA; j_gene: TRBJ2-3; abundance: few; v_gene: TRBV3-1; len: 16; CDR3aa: CASSQGGALSTDTQYF; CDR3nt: TGTGCCAGCAGCCAAGGGGGAGCGCTCAGCACAGATACGCAGTATTTT
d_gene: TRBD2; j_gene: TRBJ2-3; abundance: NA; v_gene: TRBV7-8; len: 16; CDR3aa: CASSPGSGVRTDTQYF; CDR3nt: TGTGCCAGCAGCCCAGGTAGCGGGGTGCGCACAGATACGCAGTATTTT
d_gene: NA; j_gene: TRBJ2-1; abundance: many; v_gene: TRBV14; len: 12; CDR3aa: CASSLGGTAQFF; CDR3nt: TGTGCCAGCAGCCTGGGAGGGACAGCGCAGTTCTTC